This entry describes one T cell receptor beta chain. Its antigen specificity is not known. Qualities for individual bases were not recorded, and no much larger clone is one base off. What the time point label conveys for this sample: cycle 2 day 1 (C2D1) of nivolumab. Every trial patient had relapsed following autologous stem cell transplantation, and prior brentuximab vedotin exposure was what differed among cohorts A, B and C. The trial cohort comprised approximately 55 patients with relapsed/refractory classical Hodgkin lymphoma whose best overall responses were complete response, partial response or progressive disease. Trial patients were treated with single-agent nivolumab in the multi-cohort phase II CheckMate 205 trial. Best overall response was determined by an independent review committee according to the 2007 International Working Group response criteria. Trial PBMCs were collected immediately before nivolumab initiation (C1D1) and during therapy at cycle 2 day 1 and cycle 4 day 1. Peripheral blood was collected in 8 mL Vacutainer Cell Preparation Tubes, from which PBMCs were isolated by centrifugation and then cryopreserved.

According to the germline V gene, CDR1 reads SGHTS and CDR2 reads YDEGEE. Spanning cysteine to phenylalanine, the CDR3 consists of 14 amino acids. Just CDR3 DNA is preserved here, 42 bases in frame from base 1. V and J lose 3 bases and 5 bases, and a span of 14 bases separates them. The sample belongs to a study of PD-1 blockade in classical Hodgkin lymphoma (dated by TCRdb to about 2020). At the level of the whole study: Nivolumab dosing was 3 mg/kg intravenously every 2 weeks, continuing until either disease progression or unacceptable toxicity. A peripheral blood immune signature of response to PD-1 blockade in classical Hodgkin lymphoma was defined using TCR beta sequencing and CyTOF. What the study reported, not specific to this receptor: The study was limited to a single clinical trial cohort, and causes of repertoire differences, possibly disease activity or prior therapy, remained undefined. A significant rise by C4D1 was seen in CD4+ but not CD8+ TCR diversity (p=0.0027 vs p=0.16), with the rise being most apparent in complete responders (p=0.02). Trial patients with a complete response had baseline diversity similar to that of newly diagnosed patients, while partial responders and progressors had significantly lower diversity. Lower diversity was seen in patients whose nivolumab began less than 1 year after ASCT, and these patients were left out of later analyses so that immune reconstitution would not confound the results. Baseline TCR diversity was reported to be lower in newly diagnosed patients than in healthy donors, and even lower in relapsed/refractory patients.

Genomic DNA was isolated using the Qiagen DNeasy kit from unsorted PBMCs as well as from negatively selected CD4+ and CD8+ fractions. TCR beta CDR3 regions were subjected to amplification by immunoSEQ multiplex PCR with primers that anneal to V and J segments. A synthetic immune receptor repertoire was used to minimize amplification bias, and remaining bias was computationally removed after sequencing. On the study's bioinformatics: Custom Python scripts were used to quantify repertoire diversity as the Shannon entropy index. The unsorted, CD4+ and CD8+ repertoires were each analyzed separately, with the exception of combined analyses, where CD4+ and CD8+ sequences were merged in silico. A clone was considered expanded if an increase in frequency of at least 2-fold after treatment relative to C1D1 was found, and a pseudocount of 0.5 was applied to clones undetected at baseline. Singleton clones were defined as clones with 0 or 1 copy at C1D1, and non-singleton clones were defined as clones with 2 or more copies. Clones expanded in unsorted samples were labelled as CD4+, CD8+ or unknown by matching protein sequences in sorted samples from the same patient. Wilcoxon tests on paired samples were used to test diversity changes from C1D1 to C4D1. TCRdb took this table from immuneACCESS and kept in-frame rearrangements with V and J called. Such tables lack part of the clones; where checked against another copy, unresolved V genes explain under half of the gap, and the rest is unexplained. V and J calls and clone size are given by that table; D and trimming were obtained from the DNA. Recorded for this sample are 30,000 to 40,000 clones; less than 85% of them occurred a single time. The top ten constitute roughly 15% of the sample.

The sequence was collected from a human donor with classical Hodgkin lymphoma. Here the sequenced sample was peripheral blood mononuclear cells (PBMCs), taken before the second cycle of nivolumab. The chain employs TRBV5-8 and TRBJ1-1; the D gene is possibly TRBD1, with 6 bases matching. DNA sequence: TGTGCCAGCAGCTCACGGGACACGGGGACTGAAGCTTTCTTT. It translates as CASSSRDTGTEAFF.